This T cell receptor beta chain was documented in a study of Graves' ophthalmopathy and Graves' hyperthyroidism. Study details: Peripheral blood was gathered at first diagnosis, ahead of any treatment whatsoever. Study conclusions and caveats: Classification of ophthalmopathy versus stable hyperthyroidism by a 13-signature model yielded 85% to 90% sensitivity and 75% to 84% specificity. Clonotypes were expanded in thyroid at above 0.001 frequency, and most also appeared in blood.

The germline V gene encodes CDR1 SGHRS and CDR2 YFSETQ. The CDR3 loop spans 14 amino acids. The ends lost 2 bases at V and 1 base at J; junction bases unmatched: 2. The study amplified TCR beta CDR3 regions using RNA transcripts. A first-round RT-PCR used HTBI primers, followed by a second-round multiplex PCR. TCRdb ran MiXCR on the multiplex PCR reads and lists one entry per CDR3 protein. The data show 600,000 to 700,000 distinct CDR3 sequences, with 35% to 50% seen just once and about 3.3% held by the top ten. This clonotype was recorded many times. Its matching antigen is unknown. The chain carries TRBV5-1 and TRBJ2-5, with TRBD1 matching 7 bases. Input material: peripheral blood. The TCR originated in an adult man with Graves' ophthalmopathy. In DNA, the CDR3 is TGCGCCAGCAGCTTTAGGGACAGCCAAGAGACCCAGTACTTC. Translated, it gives CASSFRDSQETQYF.